The 6 T cell receptor beta chains given below trace back to one sample, sequenced in a study of blood T cells in healthy people across ages. Through a sample-barcoded 5' primer and a J-beta primer mix, a second PCR was run for roughly 6 to 11 cycles. Each CDR3 protein is one row after TCRdb ran MiXCR on the 5' RACE reads. The data contain about 810,000 distinct CDR3 sequences, 30% to 45% of them seen just once; the ten biggest clones take up 10% to 15%. The sequenced sample was blood. The receptor set was obtained from a man between 18 and 35 years old in good health.

The chain is built from TRBV7-2 and TRBJ2-4; TRBD1 matches 8 bases. This CDR3 region has 14 residues. The V segment lost 5 bases and the J segment 13 bases; nucleotides outside the gene matches: 13. CDR1 is SGHTA and CDR2 is FQGNSA in the germline V gene. This CDR3 reads CASSERTGSWGQYF. The CDR3 DNA sequence: TGTGCCAGCAGCGAAAGGACAGGGAGTTGGGGGCAGTACTTC. The whole variable domain, remainder taken from reference TRBV7-2 and TRBJ2-4, is GAGVSQSPSNKVTEKGKDVELRCDPISGHTALYWYRQSLGQGLEFLIYFQGNSAPDKSGLPSDRFSAERTGGSVSTLTIQRTQQEDSAVYLCASSERTGSWGQYFGAGTRLSVL.

This clonotype was observed at least ten times. This chain connects TRBV29-1 to TRBJ2-3; 8 positions agree with TRBD1. Germline CDR1 and CDR2: SQVTM and ANQGSEA. The CDR3 has 13 residues. The V segment lost 7 bases and the J segment 4 bases; nucleotides outside the gene matches: 7. CDR3: CSAGTGRADTQYF. The CDR3 DNA follows: TGCAGCGCCGGGACAGGTCGCGCAGATACGCAGTATTTT.

This clonotype showed up just a few times. The V gene is TRBV21-1, the J gene TRBJ1-1; the D segment call TRBD1 is taken from the table without a DNA check. TRBV21-1 is shown as a pseudogene. The CDR3 consists of 15 residues. The CDR3 loop reads CASVRMGQPNTEAFF. In DNA, the CDR3 is TGTGCCAGCGTGAGGATGGGGCAGCCGAACACTGAAGCTTTCTTT.

The V and J genes are TRBV20-1 and TRBJ2-4; D may be TRBD1 (5 bases). Trimming stripped 0 bases from V and 1 base from J, with 13 bases between. CDR1 and CDR2 from the germline V gene are DFQATT and SNEGSKA (reference sequence). The CDR3 spans 16 residues. The DNA for the CDR3 is TGCAGTGCTAGAGACAGGGCAATAGGGGCCAAAAACATTCAGTACTTC. Its translation is CSARDRAIGAKNIQYF.

With regard to this clonotype: The germline gene is not matched at one end of the junction; a read error may be the cause. The V call is TRBV9, the J call TRBJ1-6; D not certain. The germline V gene has CDR1 SGDLS and CDR2 YYNGEE. This CDR3 contains 16 residues. CDR3 sequence reads: CASSVEERPYNSPPHF. The CDR3 coding sequence is TGTGCCAGCAGCGTAGAGGAAAGGCCCTATAATTCACCCCCCCACTTT. Filled out from reference TRBV9 and TRBJ1-6, the complete variable domain reads DSGVTQTPKHLITATGQRVTLRCSPRSGDLSVYWYQQSLDQGLQFLIQYYNGEERAKGNILERFSAQQFPDLHSELNLSSLELGDSALYFCASSVEERPYNSPPHFGNGTRLTVT.

This clonotype has just one count. A read error may explain this, as a much larger clone is one base away. The rearrangement uses TRBV20-1 and TRBJ2-1; no clear D. Germline-derived CDR1 and CDR2 are DFQATT and SNEGSKA (reference sequence). This CDR3 is built from 14 residues. The ends were cut back, 1 base at V and 2 bases at J, with 9 bases in the middle. In DNA form, the CDR3 reads TGCAGTGCTAGAGCGGGCAGGACCTACAATGAGCAGTTCTTC. It codes for CSARAGRTYNEQFF.